This T cell receptor beta chain was identified during a study of blood T cells in healthy people across ages. Study-wide results and limits: A roughly linear age-dependent decrease characterized TCR beta diversity per million T cells.

The use of a sample-barcoded 5' primer and a J-beta primer mix characterized a second PCR of roughly 6 to 11 cycles. TCRdb used MiXCR to reprocess the 5' RACE reads, holding one entry per CDR3 protein. The data hold nearly 800,000 distinct CDR3 sequences, with roughly 25% observed a single time. Each sample yielded at least 6 micrograms of PBMC total RNA. This clonotype was detected a few times. The antigen is unknown. Germline CDR1 is SGHVS and CDR2 is FNYEAQ. CDR3 length equals 14 residues. Deletions cut 5 bases from V and 7 bases from J, with 15 bases between. The same data also contributed to another study, on T cells of mothers and their children. From that study: Inherited differences only slightly affect thymic shaping of TCR recombination output.

The sample comprised blood. The chain carries TRBV7-6 and TRBJ2-1; D possibly corresponds to TRBD1 (6 bases). The receptor comes from a boy younger than 18 in good health. The DNA for the CDR3 is TGTGCCAGCAGCCCGATAATCCAGGGGAATGAGCAGTTCTTC. Amino acids: CASSPIIQGNEQFF.